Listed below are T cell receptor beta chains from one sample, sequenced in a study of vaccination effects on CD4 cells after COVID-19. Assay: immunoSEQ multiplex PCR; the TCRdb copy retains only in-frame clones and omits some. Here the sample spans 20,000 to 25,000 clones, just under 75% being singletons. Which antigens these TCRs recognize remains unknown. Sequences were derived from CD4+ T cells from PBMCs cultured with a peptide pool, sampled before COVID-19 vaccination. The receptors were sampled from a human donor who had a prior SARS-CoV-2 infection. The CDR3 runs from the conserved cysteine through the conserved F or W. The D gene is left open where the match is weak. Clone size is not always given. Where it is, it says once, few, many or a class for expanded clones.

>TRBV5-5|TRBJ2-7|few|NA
CASTGTNSYEQYF
TGTGCCAGCACCGGGACGAACTCCTACGAGCAGTACTTC
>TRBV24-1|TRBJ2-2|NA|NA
CATSDLLYPANTGELFF
TGTGCCACCAGTGATTTACTCTACCCAGCGAACACCGGGGAGCTGTTTTTT
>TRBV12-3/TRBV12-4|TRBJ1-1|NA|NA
CASSRESEAFF
TGTGCCAGCAGCCGTGAGTCTGAAGCTTTCTTT
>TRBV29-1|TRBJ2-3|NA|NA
CSVRDLSTDTQYF
TGCAGCGTTCGGGACCTAAGCACAGATACGCAGTATTTT
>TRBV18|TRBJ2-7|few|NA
CASSPSGLSYEQYF
TGTGCCAGCTCACCCTCAGGGTTATCCTACGAGCAGTACTTC
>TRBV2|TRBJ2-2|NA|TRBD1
CASSPVVGGDTGELFF
TGTGCCAGCAGTCCGGTTGTAGGGGGCGATACCGGGGAGCTGTTTTTT
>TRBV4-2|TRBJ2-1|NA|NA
CASSPTSHPYNEQFF
TGTGCCAGCAGCCCCACTAGCCATCCCTACAATGAGCAGTTCTTC
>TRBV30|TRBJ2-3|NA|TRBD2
CAWRPPLAGWVDTQYF
TGTGCCTGGAGACCCCCACTAGCGGGTTGGGTGGATACGCAGTATTTT
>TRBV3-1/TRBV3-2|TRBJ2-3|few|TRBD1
CASRRRDRADTQYF
TGTGCCAGCAGGAGACGTGACAGGGCAGATACGCAGTATTTT
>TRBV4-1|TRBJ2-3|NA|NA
CASSQAPRWGVRVTDTQYF
TGCGCCAGCAGCCAAGCCCCCAGGTGGGGGGTGCGGGTCACAGATACGCAGTATTTT
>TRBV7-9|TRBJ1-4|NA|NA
CASSLSGNEKLFF
TGTGCCAGCAGCTTATCGGGGAATGAAAAACTGTTTTTT
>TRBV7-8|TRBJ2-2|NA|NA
CASSGYTNTGELFF
TGTGCCAGCAGCGGATACACAAACACCGGGGAGCTGTTTTTT
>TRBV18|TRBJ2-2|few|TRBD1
CASSRPGQGATGELFF
TGTGCCAGCTCACGCCCGGGACAGGGGGCCACCGGGGAGCTGTTTTTT
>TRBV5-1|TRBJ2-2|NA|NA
CASSRGIAVTGELFF
TGCGCCAGCAGCCGGGGGATAGCAGTAACCGGGGAGCTGTTTTTT